This TCR beta chain was observed in a study of early T cells in non-severe SARS-CoV-2 infection. At the level of the study: The authors sequenced bulk RNA from unsorted whole blood, leaving chains unpaired.

TCRdb itself ran the 5' RACE reads through MiXCR, one entry per CDR3 protein. Among tens of thousands of distinct CDR3 sequences listed, roughly 15% were seen once. Germline CDR1 MNHNY, CDR2 SVGAGI (reference sequence). The CDR3 loop spans 16 amino acids. The trim removed 5 bases at V and 4 bases at J, leaving 9 bases unmatched. This clonotype was seen repeatedly, ten times or more. The V and J genes are TRBV6-6 and TRBJ2-1; 9 bases agree with TRBD1. The source is an adult who was a healthcare worker with PCR-confirmed SARS-CoV-2 infection or an uninfected control (not recorded which). Sequenced material: whole blood. CDR3 DNA: TGTGCCAGCAGTCCAACCGGGACAGGGTGGTACAATGAGCAGTTCTTC. Residues: CASSPTGTGWYNEQFF.